The entry below gives a single TCR beta chain sequence along with its context. The source of the sample is a study of T cell changes during pregnancy in multiple sclerosis. Repertoires were generated with immunoSEQ multiplex PCR, while TCRdb's copy carries only in-frame clones and drops some. The sample contains around 21,000 clones, about 87% of which appear only once. The source was CD8+ T cells from peripheral blood mononuclear cells, collected in the third trimester of pregnancy. The receptor was isolated from a female donor in good health, enrolled as a control in a pregnancy study.

The CDR3 protein is CASSQRTRALGTQYF. Here the CDR3 DNA reads TGCGCCAGCAGCCAGCGGACTCGAGCCCTAGGGACGCAGTATTTT. V is TRBV4-3 and J is TRBJ2-3; D perhaps matches TRBD2 (5 bases). Trimming stripped 3 bases from V and 9 bases from J, with 19 bases between. The CDR3 runs to 15 residues. Germline V gene lookup returns CDR1 LGHNA and CDR2 YSLEER.